This section outlines one T cell receptor beta chain sequence together with its context. Participants came from fewer than 25 US areas, aged about 18 to 100 years. The data originate from a study of blood T cell repertoires in COVID-19. Overall study: T cells, B-cell-depleted T cells, or PBMCs provided the cDNA or gDNA that served as material.

TCRdb keeps only in-frame clones here, not all; method: immunoSEQ multiplex PCR. The table has about 140,000 clones, 87% seen once; the top ten hold about 10%. The V gene lost 5 bases and the J gene lost 1 base, with 14 bases spanning the gap. Germline V CDR1 and CDR2: LNHDA, SQIVND (reference sequence). This CDR3 comprises 15 residues. The chain links TRBV19 to TRBJ1-1; possible D gene TRBD1, 5 bases. The clonotype originates from a man between 60 and 70 years old who had recovered from COVID-19. The sequenced material came from PBMCs or T cells enriched from blood (not recorded which). CDR3 DNA sequence: TGTGCCAGTAGTTTGGGGCCGACGGGGAACACTGAAGCTTTCTTT. Its translation is CASSLGPTGNTEAFF.